This T cell receptor beta chain was recorded in a study of regulatory T cells in long-lasting Graves disease. Study-level information: Persistence in Graves' disease required over 5 years of antithyroid drugs plus positive TSH receptor antibodies. Study-level findings and limits: Possibly, too few samples lowered accuracy. Persistent disease exhibited a predilection for TRBV28, TRBJ1-2 and TRBJ2-5. Sharing of public clonotypes was greater in persistent patients (around 2,500) than in new patients (fewer than 1,000).

Germline CDR1 reads SNHLY; CDR2 reads FYNNEI. This CDR3 has 14 residues. V lost 4 bases and J lost 3; bases outside the gene matches: 5. Arm-PCR with iRepertoire HTBI primers amplified the CDR3 regions for these TCR beta libraries. TCRdb used MiXCR to reprocess the multiplex PCR reads, holding one entry per CDR3 protein. The data hold 400,000 or so distinct CDR3 sequences, with around 21% observed a single time. Time point defined: persistent/refractory GD, antithyroid drugs over 5 years with positive TRAb. Extracted RNA from PBMCs served as the source of the TCR library. At least ten counts were recorded for this clonotype. As yet, its antigen is unknown.

Sequenced here: peripheral blood mononuclear cells (PBMCs), sampled when the disease was refractory, from a patient treated with antithyroid drugs. V is TRBV2 and J is TRBJ2-7, with TRBD1 matching over 8 bases. The source of this sequence is a female donor with Graves disease. CDR3 coding DNA: TGTGCCAGCAGTGCAAACGGACAGGGCTACGAGCAGTACTTC. Its protein product is CASSANGQGYEQYF.